These 22 T cell receptor beta chains originate from one sample sequenced in a study of T cells in Graves' hyperthyroidism and ophthalmopathy (dated by TCRdb to the late 2010s). The library was produced with multiplex PCR. Sequenced on an Illumina HiSeq 2000. The TCR beta CDR3 regions were amplified from RNA transcripts. The first round of RT-PCR for the TCR CDR3 was performed with the HTBI primer set and the Qiagen OneStep RT-PCR kit. TCRdb reanalyzed the raw reads on its own, using fastp at Q25 for trimming and MiXCR for clone calling, and kept in-frame beta chains. Every entry covers one CDR3 protein and lists the most common genes and DNA from its rows. This sample comprises just under 750,000 distinct CDR3 sequences, 35% of them detected only once. Jointly, the top ten make up roughly 30% of the sample. Source material: blood. All receptors derive from a middle-aged woman with Graves' hyperthyroidism.

The chain links TRBV7-2 to TRBJ1-4, with D possibly TRBD1 on 5 matching bases. The V end was cut by 5 bases, the J end by 0 bases, with 16 bases between. This CDR3 region has 17 residues. Per germline, CDR1 SGHTA and CDR2 FQGNSA. The CDR3 bases are TGTGCCAGCAGCCAAGGCGAAGGGGCCGCAACTAATGAAAAACTGTTTTTT. Protein sequence: CASSQGEGAATNEKLFF.

There are many counts of this clonotype. The V gene is TRBV7-9, the J gene TRBJ1-2, with 11 nucleotides matching TRBD1. Looked up from germline, CDR1 is SEHNR and CDR2 is FQNEAQ (reference sequence). The CDR3 spans 16 residues. After removal of 1 base from V and 5 bases from J, the junction contained 6 bases not matched to a gene. DNA of the CDR3: TGTGCCAGCAGCTTAGAAGTTGGACAGGGGGCGTATGGCTACACCTTC. Translated, it gives CASSLEVGQGAYGYTF. The variable domain in full, with the rest retrieved from reference TRBV7-9 and TRBJ1-2, is DTGVSQNPRHKITKRGQNVTFRCDPISEHNRLYWYRQTLGQGPEFLTYFQNEAQLEKSRLLSDRFSAERPKGSFSTLEIQRTEQGDSAMYLCASSLEVGQGAYGYTFGSGTRLTVV.

The chain has TRBV7-9 and TRBJ1-1, with no clear D. The germline gives CDR1 SEHNR, CDR2 FQNEAQ (reference sequence). CDR3 length: 13 residues. V lost 6 bases and J 13 bases, leaving 21 bases between the germline ends. CDR3 nucleotides: TGTGCCAGCAGTTTAAGGACCCTTGGGCAGTGTTTCTTT. Its translation is CASSLRTLGQCFF.

The gene calls are TRBV6-1 and TRBJ2-5; a possible D gene is TRBD2 (5 bases). This CDR3 contains 12 residues. Trimming left V 6 bases short and J 2 bases short, with 7 bases between. CDR1 and CDR2 from the germline V gene are MNHNS and SASEGT. In DNA form, the CDR3 reads TGTGCCAGCAGGGGAGCTCAAGAGACCCAGTACTTC. Translation gives CASRGAQETQYF.

This clonotype was recorded a few times. The rearrangement uses TRBV27 and TRBJ2-5, with D possibly being TRBD1 (5 bases). CDR1 and CDR2 (germline): MNHEY, SMNVEV (reference sequence). The CDR3 runs 13 residues. The germline V and J ends were trimmed by 6 bases and 5 bases, with 13 bases remaining between them. The CDR3 protein is CASRPDSWETQYF. CDR3 DNA sequence: TGTGCCAGCAGACCCGACAGCTGGGAGACCCAGTACTTC.

This clonotype was picked up many times. This sequence joins TRBV6-5 and TRBJ1-1; possible D gene TRBD1, 6 bases. Germline V gene data show CDR1 as MNHEY and CDR2 as SVGAGI. The CDR3 contains 15 residues. The V end lost 6 bases, the J end lost 0 bases, and 14 bases lay between the germline ends. CDR3 sequence: CASSLGQGMNTEAFF. CDR3 nucleotide sequence: TGTGCCAGCAGCTTAGGGCAGGGGATGAACACTGAAGCTTTCTTT.

The count of this clonotype is one. The rearrangement uses TRBV7-2 and TRBJ2-6; a possible D gene is TRBD1 (7 bases). CDR1 is SGHTA, CDR2 FQGNSA, per germline. The CDR3 covers 18 residues. The V and J ends lost 7 bases and 2 bases respectively, with 21 bases between them. For the CDR3, the DNA is TGTGCCAGCACCTCCGCGGAGGGGGCGGAAACTGGGGCCAACGTCCTGACTTTC. The encoded protein is CASTSAEGAETGANVLTF.

This chain joins TRBV10-2 and TRBJ1-6, with D maybe TRBD1 (6 bases). The germline CDR1 and CDR2 sequences are WSHSY and SAAADI. V lost 6 bases and J 7 bases, leaving 16 bases between the germline ends. The CDR3 runs to 15 residues. The CDR3 loop is CASREQGFGNSPLHF. CDR3 DNA sequence: TGCGCCAGCAGGGAACAGGGTTTCGGAAATTCACCCCTCCACTTT.

There are many counts of this clonotype. This chain connects TRBV7-9 to TRBJ1-5; tentatively, D is TRBD1 (6 bases). Germline V gene data show CDR1 as SEHNR and CDR2 as FQNEAQ (reference sequence). The germline V and J ends were trimmed by 4 bases and 2 bases, with 12 bases remaining between them. This CDR3 spans 15 amino acids. The CDR3 nucleotides are TGTGCCAGCAGCTCACCACAGGGAGGCAATCAGCCCCAGCATTTT. Translated: CASSSPQGGNQPQHF.

On this clonotype itself: This sequence may be a read error, since a much larger clone differs from it by one base. This rearrangement joins TRBV19 to TRBJ1-5, with 7 positions matching TRBD1. CDR1 is LNHDA and CDR2 is SQIVND in the germline V gene (reference sequence). The CDR3 extends over 16 amino acids. CDR3: CASKRWDSTSNRPQHF. The CDR3 DNA is TGTGCCAGTAAACGGTGGGACAGTACTAGCAATCGGCCCCAGCATTTT.

This clonotype was counted many times. The chain links TRBV2 to TRBJ1-5; no firm D call. CDR1 and CDR2 from the germline V gene are SNHLY and FYNNEI. The V end was cut by 6 bases, the J end by 2 bases, with 14 bases between. The CDR3 consists of 15 residues. The CDR3 here is CASRGYSGGNQPQHF. CDR3 DNA: TGTGCCAGCAGGGGATACAGTGGGGGCAATCAGCCCCAGCATTTT.

Remarks on this clonotype: This may arise from a read error, as a much more abundant clone is one base away. The V call is TRBV29-1, the J call TRBJ1-1; a weak D match, TRBD1 (5 bases). CDR3 size: 16 residues. CDR1 and CDR2 from the germline V gene are SQVTM and ANQGSEA. CDR3 region: CSVLTGVWVANTGAFF. CDR3 bases: TGCAGCGTTCTCACGGGGGTTTGGGTTGCGAACACTGGAGCTTTCTTT.

The chain joins TRBV25-1 to TRBJ2-3; D remains ambiguous. CDR3 length: 13 amino acids. The germline CDR1 and CDR2 sequences are MGHDK and SYGVNS. V shed 8 bases and J shed 1 base, with 10 bases lying between them. This chain's CDR3 is CASVEPRTDTQYF. The DNA for the CDR3 is TGTGCCAGCGTTGAACCTCGCACAGATACGCAGTATTTT.

The sample holds a few counts of this clonotype. This sequence joins TRBV12-3 or TRBV12-4 and TRBJ1-1, with D possibly matching TRBD1 (6 bases). V lost 2 bases to trimming and J lost 3 bases, with 22 bases between them. The CDR3 sequence is 18 residues long. For the CDR3, the DNA is TGTGCCAGCAGTTTACAGGACAGAGGGCCTATAGGGGACACTGAAGCTTTCTTT. This encodes CASSLQDRGPIGDTEAFF.

CDR3 DNA: TGTGCCAGCAGCGGAAGGGGACTCCATGGCTACACCTTC. Protein sequence: CASSGRGLHGYTF. V gene TRBV25-1 combines with J gene TRBJ1-2; D is perhaps TRBD1 (5 bases). This CDR3 comprises 13 residues. Germline V gene data show CDR1 as MGHDK and CDR2 as SYGVNS. The V end was cut by 6 bases, the J end by 6 bases, with 14 bases between.

In its sample, this clonotype was seen a few times. V is TRBV6-5 and J is TRBJ1-5, with D unclear. This CDR3 has 12 residues. Looked up from germline, CDR1 is MNHEY and CDR2 is SVGAGI. With 7 bases removed from V and 13 bases from J, the gap between germline ends came to 17 bases. Here the CDR3 DNA reads TGTGCCAGCACCCCGCCGCGCGGCGCTCAGCATTTT. Its translation is CASTPPRGAQHF.

The DNA of the CDR3 is TGCAGTGCAGGGACGGTATCTAGCACAGATACGCAGTATTTT. This sequence encodes CSAGTVSSTDTQYF. The V gene is TRBV20-1, the J gene TRBJ2-3; possibly TRBD1 or TRBD2 for D (5 bases each). The CDR3 is made up of 14 amino acids. Trimming pared 6 bases from V and 0 bases from J, leaving 13 bases between. Germline V gene sequence: CDR1 DFQATT, CDR2 SNEGSKA (reference sequence).

The table lists this clonotype with a few counts. This rearrangement joins TRBV29-1 to TRBJ2-5; 10 bases fit TRBD2. V gave up 4 bases and J gave up 1 base; unmatched junction bases: 6. Germline assignment: CDR1 SQVTM and CDR2 ANQGSEA. The CDR3 loop spans 15 amino acids. The CDR3: CSVARTSGSQETQYF. The CDR3 DNA is TGCAGCGTTGCCCGGACTAGCGGCAGCCAAGAGACCCAGTACTTC.

The V and J genes are TRBV28 and TRBJ2-7; possible D gene TRBD1, 6 bases. Between the trimmed V and J ends, which lost 2 bases and 3 bases, there was a span of 11 bases. Germline V CDR1 and CDR2: MDHEN, SYDVKM. This CDR3 is 14 amino acids long. CDR3 amino acids: CASSLPTGGYEQYF. The CDR3 DNA sequence: TGTGCCAGCAGTTTACCGACAGGTGGCTACGAGCAGTACTTC. The complete variable domain, with remaining parts taken from reference TRBV28 and TRBJ2-7, reads DVKVTQSSRYLVKRTGEKVFLECVQDMDHENMFWYRQDPGLGLRLIYFSYDVKMKEKGDIPEGYSVSREKKERFSLILESASTNQTSMYLCASSLPTGGYEQYFGPGTRLTVT.

The sample holds one count of this clonotype. This chain links TRBV24-1 with TRBJ2-2; unclear D gene. V was trimmed by 11 bases and J by 1 base, leaving 19 bases between them. In germline, CDR1 is KGHDR, CDR2 SFDVKD. The CDR3 has 16 amino acids. The CDR3 nucleotides read TGTGCCAGCTCACCATTTAACGGTCGGAACACCGGGGAGCTGTTTTTT. This sequence encodes CASSPFNGRNTGELFF.

This clonotype was counted only a few times. The chain is built from TRBV3-1 and TRBJ2-7; 7 bases are shared with TRBD2. CDR1 LGHDT and CDR2 YNNKEL come from the germline V gene (reference sequence). The length of the CDR3 is 15 residues. The V gene end was trimmed by 1 base and the J gene end by 5 bases; junction bases not matched to a gene: 8. The CDR3 bases are TGTGCCAGCAGCCAAGTCACGGGGGGTGAGGACGAGCAGTACTTC. Amino acids: CASSQVTGGEDEQYF.

On this clonotype itself: A junction end diverges from the germline sequence, so it may reflect a read error. V gene TRBV10-3 combines with J gene TRBJ1-6; TRBD1 matches at 7 bases. Germline lookup yields CDR1 ENHRY and CDR2 SYGVKD. The CDR3 is 15 residues long. CDR3 DNA sequence: TGTGCCAGCAGTCTTACAGGGGTTAATAATTCACCCCTCCACTTT. Amino acid sequence: CASSLTGVNNSPLHF.